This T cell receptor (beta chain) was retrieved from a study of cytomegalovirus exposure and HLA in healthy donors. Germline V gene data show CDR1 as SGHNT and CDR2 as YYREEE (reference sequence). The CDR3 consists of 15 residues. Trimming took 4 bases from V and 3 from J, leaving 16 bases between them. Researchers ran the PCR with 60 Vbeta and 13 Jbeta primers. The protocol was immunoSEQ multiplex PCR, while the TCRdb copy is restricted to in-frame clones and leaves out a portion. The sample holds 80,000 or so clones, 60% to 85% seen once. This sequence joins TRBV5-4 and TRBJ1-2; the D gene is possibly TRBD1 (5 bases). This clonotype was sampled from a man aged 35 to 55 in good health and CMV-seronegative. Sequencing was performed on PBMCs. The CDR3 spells CASSRERGGDYGYTF. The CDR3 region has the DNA TGTGCCAGCAGCCGCGAAAGGGGAGGGGACTATGGCTACACCTTC.